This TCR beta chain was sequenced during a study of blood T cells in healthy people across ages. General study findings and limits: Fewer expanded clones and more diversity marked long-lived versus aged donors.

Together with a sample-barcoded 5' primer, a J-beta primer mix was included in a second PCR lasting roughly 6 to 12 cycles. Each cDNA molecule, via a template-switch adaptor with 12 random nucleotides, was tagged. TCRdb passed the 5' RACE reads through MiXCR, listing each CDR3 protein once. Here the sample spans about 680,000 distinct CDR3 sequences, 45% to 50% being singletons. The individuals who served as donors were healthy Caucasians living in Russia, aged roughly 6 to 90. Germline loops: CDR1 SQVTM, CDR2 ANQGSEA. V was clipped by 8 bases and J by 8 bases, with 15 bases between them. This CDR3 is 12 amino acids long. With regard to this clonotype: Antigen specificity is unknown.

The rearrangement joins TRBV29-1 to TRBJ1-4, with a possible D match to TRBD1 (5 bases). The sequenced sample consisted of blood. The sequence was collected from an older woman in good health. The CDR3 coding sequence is TGCAGCTGCTGGGACGGTGACGAAAAACTGTTTTTT. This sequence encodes CSCWDGDEKLFF.